The rows below give T cell receptor beta chains drawn from one sample of a study of cytomegalovirus exposure and HLA in healthy donors. Method: immunoSEQ multiplex PCR; TCRdb's copy keeps in-frame clones and lacks some. Among approximately 110,000 clones listed, about 93% were seen once. The source material was PBMCs. These receptor sequences come from a woman aged 18-35 years in good health and CMV-seronegative. CDR3s include the opening cysteine and the closing phenylalanine or tryptophan. The order of the fields is D gene, clone size, V gene, J gene, CDR3 DNA, CDR3 protein. D genes are given only for firm matches. Clone size is shown for a subset of rows, as once, few, many or a class of expanded clone.

>TRBD1|NA|TRBV7-2|TRBJ1-5
TGTGCCAGCAGCTGGACAGGAGGGAATCAGCCCCAGCATTTT
CASSWTGGNQPQHF
>TRBD1|NA|TRBV7-6|TRBJ2-7
TGTGCCAGCAGCTTAGGACAGGGTAGGACCTACGAGCAGTACTTC
CASSLGQGRTYEQYF
>NA|NA|TRBV6-5|TRBJ1-5
TGTGCCAGCAGTTACACCGGGCGGGGCGGTGATCAGCCCCAGCATTTT
CASSYTGRGGDQPQHF
>NA|once|TRBV7-8|TRBJ1-5
TGTGCCAGCAGCTTCGCAGGCAATCAGCCCCAGCATTTT
CASSFAGNQPQHF
>TRBD2|NA|TRBV7-9|TRBJ2-2
TGTGCCAGCAGCGAAAGGAGTAGCGGGACCGGGGAGCTGTTTTTT
CASSERSSGTGELFF
>NA|NA|TRBV10-3|TRBJ2-7
TGTGCCATCAGTACAGGGTTCCACGAGCAGTACTTC
CAISTGFHEQYF
>NA|NA|TRBV5-4|TRBJ1-1
TGTGCCAGCACCTCACCCCCGGGAGAAACTTTCTTT
CASTSPPGETFF
>NA|NA|TRBV28|TRBJ2-5
TGTGCCAGCAGTTTGGGAGGCGGGCCTAGGGAGACCCAGTACTTC
CASSLGGGPRETQYF
>NA|NA|TRBV6-6|TRBJ1-2
TGTGCCAGCAGCCCCGGCAGGGGCCAACACTATGGCTACACCTTC
CASSPGRGQHYGYTF
>NA|NA|TRBV6-1|TRBJ1-1
TGTGCCAGCAGTGACGTGACCGGGGGGACTGAAGCTTTCTTT
CASSDVTGGTEAFF
>TRBD2|NA|TRBV7-3|TRBJ2-6
TGTGCCAGCAGCCCGGGGGGGACTACCCTAGGGGCCAACGTCCTGACTTTC
CASSPGGTTLGANVLTF
>TRBD1|NA|TRBV30|TRBJ1-4
TGTGCCTGGAGTTATAATACAGGGGAGTGGGAAAAACTGTTTTTT
CAWSYNTGEWEKLFF
>NA|NA|TRBV6-1|TRBJ2-1
TGTGCCAGCAGTGAATATGGGGGGACCGGGGGGTTCTTC
CASSEYGGTGGFF
>NA|NA|TRBV6-1|TRBJ2-7
TGTGCCAGCAATACTGGCGAGCAGTACTTC
CASNTGEQYF
>TRBD1|medium-sized|TRBV6-4|TRBJ2-3
TGTGCCAGCAGTGACGGGACAGGGGCAGATACGCAGTATTTT
CASSDGTGADTQYF
>NA|NA|TRBV12-5|TRBJ1-1
TGTGCTAGTGGTTCAGCTGAAGCTTTCTTT
CASGSAEAFF
>NA|NA|TRBV18|TRBJ2-7
TGTGCCAGCTCGTACCGGGCAGGGGAAGTTTACGAGCAGTACTTC
CASSYRAGEVYEQYF
>NA|NA|TRBV9|TRBJ1-3
TGTGCCAGCAGCGTAGACGACATGACCTCTGGAAACACCATATATTTT
CASSVDDMTSGNTIYF
>NA|NA|TRBV13|TRBJ1-1
TGTGCCAGCAGCTTGGGCAGGGAGGAGAGCACTGAAGCTTTCTTT
CASSLGREESTEAFF
>NA|NA|TRBV15|TRBJ2-3
TGTGCCACCAGCAGAGATCGAGGTGTCACAGATACGCAGTATTTT
CATSRDRGVTDTQYF
>TRBD1|NA|TRBV6-6|TRBJ2-4
TGTGCCAGCAGTTACATCCAGGGGGTGGTAAACATTCAGTACTTC
CASSYIQGVVNIQYF
>NA|NA|TRBV5-1|TRBJ1-2
TGCGCCAGCAGCCAGTCCGGGAGGGAAAATGGCTACACCTTC
CASSQSGRENGYTF
>NA|NA|TRBV30|TRBJ1-3
TGTGCCTGGAGTGTAGACGCGGTAGCTGGAAACACCATATATTTT
CAWSVDAVAGNTIYF
>TRBD1|NA|TRBV11-1|TRBJ2-7
TGTGCCAGCAGCTTACCCCAGGGGGCAGGGGAGCAGTACTTC
CASSLPQGAGEQYF
>NA|NA|TRBV5-6|TRBJ2-4
TGTGCCAGCAGCTTCGGTCCGGGTATCACGTCCAAAAACATTCAGTACTTC
CASSFGPGITSKNIQYF
>NA|NA|TRBV11-2|TRBJ2-5
TGTGCCAGCAGCTTAGTTGACAGTCTCTCAGAGACCCAGTACTTC
CASSLVDSLSETQYF
>NA|many|TRBV5-1|TRBJ1-1
TGCGCCAGCAAACCGGGGATGAACACTGAAGCTTTCTTT
CASKPGMNTEAFF
>NA|NA|TRBV2|TRBJ1-1
TGTGCCAGCAGTGATGTGGCTCCTACTGAAGCTTTCTTT
CASSDVAPTEAFF
>NA|NA|TRBV27|TRBJ2-7
TGTGCCAGCAGTCGCAAAACTAGCCCCATATACGAGCAGTACTTC
CASSRKTSPIYEQYF
>NA|NA|TRBV5-6|TRBJ2-5
TGTGCCAGCAGCTTGACAGGGCCAAAAGAGACCCAGTACTTC
CASSLTGPKETQYF
>TRBD2|NA|TRBV5-4|TRBJ2-1
TGTGCCAGCAGCTTGGCCGGGGGGAGCTCCTACAATGAGCAGTTCTTC
CASSLAGGSSYNEQFF
>NA|NA|TRBV7-6|TRBJ2-1
TGTGCCAGCAGCCCCGCGGCGAATGAGCAGTTCTTC
CASSPAANEQFF